These 6 T cell receptor beta chains were sequenced from one sample in a study of kidney transplant recipient with SARS-CoV-2 infection. One entry per CDR3 protein, called by TCRdb with MiXCR from the reads. The sample carries about 240,000 distinct CDR3 sequences, around 26% recorded once. The sample was a blood sample, taken at baseline and between days 110 and 120 from a kidney transplant recipient. These receptor sequences come from a young adult male patient who had COVID-19 and was a kidney transplant recipient. Certain T cells may be donor cells from the graft.

This clonotype occurred many times. The chain employs TRBV20-1 and TRBJ2-2; no clear D. Germline CDR1 DFQATT, CDR2 SNEGSKA (reference sequence). Deletions cut 3 bases from V and 2 bases from J, with 7 bases between. The CDR3 is made up of 13 amino acids. CDR3 sequence reads: CSASGANTGELFF. DNA of the CDR3: TGCAGTGCTAGCGGAGCAAACACCGGGGAGCTGTTTTTT.

On this clonotype: Possible read error: a much larger clone is one base away. The chain joins TRBV30 to TRBJ1-2, with D uncertain. The germline V gene encodes CDR1 GTSNPN and CDR2 SVGIG (reference sequence). The CDR3 covers 16 residues. V was trimmed by 3 bases and J by 7 bases, leaving 24 bases between them. CDR3 residues: CAWSGRRYRKTCGYTF. CDR3 nucleotide sequence: TGTGCCTGGAGCGGACGGCGTTATAGAAAGACCTGTGGCTACACCTTC.

The chain combines TRBV12-3 or TRBV12-4 with TRBJ1-6; unclear D gene. This CDR3 comprises 13 residues. Trimming left V 1 base short and J 9 bases short, with 7 bases between. CDR3: CASSLVTGSPLHF. The CDR3 nucleotides read TGTGCCAGCAGTTTAGTTACTGGTTCACCCCTCCACTTT.

This clonotype has just a few counts. The chain uses TRBV4-1 and TRBJ2-1; either TRBD1 or TRBD2 may fit D (7 bases each). From germline, CDR1 is MGHRA and CDR2 YSYEKL. This CDR3 is built from 18 residues. The ends were cut back, 3 bases at V and 5 bases at J, with 23 bases in the middle. The CDR3 DNA reads as TGCGCCAGCAGCCAGGAGGGGGCAGCGGGATCCACCCACAATGAGCAGTTCTTC. Protein product: CASSQEGAAGSTHNEQFF.

This clonotype was found many times. V usage is TRBV4-1 and J usage is TRBJ1-5; 8 positions agree with TRBD1. V was clipped by 2 bases and J by 5 bases; unmatched bases: 8. Germline values: CDR1 MGHRA, CDR2 YSYEKL. The CDR3 length is 16 residues. The CDR3 DNA reads TGCGCCAGCAGCCAAAGCCAGGGGGCGGTTGATCAGCCCCAGCATTTT. As protein: CASSQSQGAVDQPQHF.

This clonotype occurred many times. V usage is TRBV5-1 and J usage is TRBJ2-6; D is unresolved. Between the trimmed V and J ends, which lost 3 bases and 2 bases, there was a span of 12 bases. The CDR3 totals 16 residues. CDR1 SGHRS and CDR2 YFSETQ come from the germline V gene. CDR3 residues: CASSSSWGAGANVLTF. CDR3 coding DNA: TGCGCCAGCAGCTCGTCTTGGGGTGCTGGGGCCAACGTCCTGACTTTC.